Listed below are T cell receptor beta chains from one sample, sequenced in a study of radiotherapy plus CTLA-4 blockade in lung cancer. The repertoire was sequenced with immunoSEQ multiplex PCR; TCRdb's copy has only in-frame clones and lacks some. The data show about 82,000 clones, 55% to 75% seen once. The sequencing used peripheral blood, collected from a patient treated with radiotherapy plus ipilimumab. Every receptor here comes from a human donor with non-small cell lung cancer that progressed on radiotherapy plus ipilimumab. Both conserved end residues are part of each CDR3. The D gene is left open where the match is weak. Rows give clone size only sometimes, using once, few, many, or a class for an expanded clone.

>.|TRBJ1-5|TRBV6-9|few
TGTGCCGCAGGGGGCAATCAGCCCCAGCATTTT
CAAGGNQPQHF
>.|TRBJ1-5|TRBV5-6|.
TGTGCCAGCAGCGTGGGGGGGACACAATATCAGCCCCAGCATTTT
CASSVGGTQYQPQHF
>.|TRBJ2-1|TRBV5-1|.
TGCGCCAGCCGGCCAGGGGACAACAATGAGCAGTTCTTC
CASRPGDNNEQFF
>.|TRBJ2-7|TRBV27|.
TGTGCCAGCAGTTCCAGGAGTGGAGAATTGGCGTACGAGCAGTACTTC
CASSSRSGELAYEQYF
>TRBD1|TRBJ1-1|TRBV6-5|.
TGTGCCAGCAGTTATCGGGACAGAGAAGCTTTCTTT
CASSYRDREAFF
>.|TRBJ2-1|TRBV11-2|.
TGTGCCAGCAGCTTAGACAGGGGGCAGTTCTTC
CASSLDRGQFF
>.|TRBJ1-2|TRBV13|.
TGTGCCAGCAGCCCTCAACAGAGACCCCACTATGGCTACACCTTC
CASSPQQRPHYGYTF
>.|TRBJ2-7|TRBV11-2|.
TGTGCCAGCAGCCTGGGACCGAACTACGAGCAGTACTTC
CASSLGPNYEQYF
>.|TRBJ2-7|TRBV27|few
TGTGCCAGCAGTTTATTCGGGGCCGGGTCTGGGGACTACGAGCAGTACTTC
CASSLFGAGSGDYEQYF
>.|TRBJ1-5|TRBV2|.
TGTGCCAGCAGGCCATACAGAGGCGGCAATCAGCCCCAGCATTTT
CASRPYRGGNQPQHF
>.|TRBJ2-1|TRBV7-6|.
TGTGCCAGCAGCTTCATGAGCTCCTACAATGAGCAGTTCTTC
CASSFMSSYNEQFF
>.|TRBJ2-1|TRBV18|few
TGTGCCAGCTCACCACCGGTCTCCCTTGTCTCTGAGCAGTTCTTC
CASSPPVSLVSEQFF
>.|TRBJ2-7|TRBV6-6|.
TGTGCCAGCAGTTTGAGTCCCAGCTCCTACGAGCAGTACTTC
CASSLSPSSYEQYF
>TRBD1|TRBJ2-7|TRBV7-6|.
TGTGCCAGCAGCTTAGGGGGACAGGGGGCCTACGAGCAGTACTTC
CASSLGGQGAYEQYF
>TRBD2|TRBJ2-3|TRBV9|.
TGTGCCAGCAGCGTAGCTACGGGGCTAGCGGTGGGCACAGATACGCAGTATTTT
CASSVATGLAVGTDTQYF
>.|TRBJ1-4|TRBV29-1|few
TGCAGCGTTCGCAGCGCAACTAATGAAAAACTGTTTTTT
CSVRSATNEKLFF
>.|TRBJ1-1|TRBV6-1|.
TGTGCCAGCAGTGAAGGGGTCCCTAGGGGGACTGAAGCTTTCTTT
CASSEGVPRGTEAFF
>.|TRBJ1-2|TRBV19|once
TGTGCCAGTAGTATCTCAGGGGTTCCCTCCTATGGCTACACCTTC
CASSISGVPSYGYTF
>TRBD1|TRBJ1-1|TRBV6-6|.
TGTGCCAGCCGTACAGGGGGTGGTTACACTGAAGCTTTCTTT
CASRTGGGYTEAFF
>.|TRBJ1-4|TRBV4-3|many
TGCGCCAGCAGCCAAGATCTGACCAGGCAAGGTTATGAAAAACTGTTTTTT
CASSQDLTRQGYEKLFF
>.|TRBJ1-3|TRBV28|.
TGTGCCAGCAGTCCTACCAGGGCCACCTCTGGAAACACCATATATTTT
CASSPTRATSGNTIYF
>.|TRBJ1-1|TRBV19|few
TGTGCCAGTAGTATAAGTGGATACACTGAAGCTTTCTTT
CASSISGYTEAFF
>TRBD1|TRBJ1-5|TRBV6-5|.
TGTGCCACAGGGGGCGGGAGCAATCAGCCCCAGCATTTT
CATGGGSNQPQHF
>.|TRBJ2-5|TRBV6-6|.
TGTGCCAGCAGTTACTCGATGAATACCCAAGAGACCCAGTACTTC
CASSYSMNTQETQYF
>.|TRBJ2-7|TRBV2|.
TGTGCCAGCAGTAAAGGTCAGGGGAAAATCTACGAGCAGTACTTC
CASSKGQGKIYEQYF
>.|TRBJ1-1|TRBV4-3|few
TGCGCCAGCAGCCAAGATAGGCGGACAGACACTGAAGCTTTCTTT
CASSQDRRTDTEAFF
>TRBD2|TRBJ2-5|TRBV7-9|.
TGTGCCAGCAGCGACAGGACGGGAGGGCGAGAGACCCAGTACTTC
CASSDRTGGRETQYF
>.|TRBJ2-6|TRBV27|.
TGTGCCAGCAGTACCACCGGACTACCGAACTCTGGGGCCAACGTCCTGACTTTC
CASSTTGLPNSGANVLTF
>.|TRBJ1-1|TRBV6-1|.
TGTGCCAGCAGTGAAACGGGGATTCAGACTGAAGCTTTCTTT
CASSETGIQTEAFF
>.|TRBJ2-1|TRBV27|.
TGTGCCAGCAGTCCCCTTAGGAGCGGTGAGCAGTTCTTC
CASSPLRSGEQFF
>.|TRBJ1-4|TRBV7-9|.
TGTGCCAGCAGCTTAGTTACGGGGGAAAAACTGTTTTTT
CASSLVTGEKLFF
>TRBD1|TRBJ2-1|TRBV13|.
TGTGCCAGCAGCTTTAGGGACAGGGCGGAGTGGGAAAATGAGCAGTTCTTC
CASSFRDRAEWENEQFF
>TRBD2|TRBJ2-1|TRBV28|once
TGTGCCAGCAGTACTCCGGGACTAGCGGGATATGAGCAGTTCTTC
CASSTPGLAGYEQFF
>.|TRBJ1-3|TRBV9|.
TGTGCCAGCAGCGCGGGGGGAAAGTCGGGAAACACCATATATTTT
CASSAGGKSGNTIYF
>.|TRBJ2-1|TRBV2|.
TGTGCCAGCAGTGATGGCGGATACAATGAGCAGTTCTTC
CASSDGGYNEQFF